This record looks at one TCR beta chain sequence and its context. The data were obtained in a study of blood T cells in healthy people across ages. This CDR3 is built from 14 residues. V lost 0 bases, J lost 4 bases, and 11 bases lay in between. Germline V gives CDR1 SGHRS, CDR2 YFSETQ. Primers used in a second PCR of about 7 to 11 cycles were a sample-barcoded 5' primer and a J-beta primer mix. In TCRdb, the 5' RACE reads were re-called with MiXCR into one record per CDR3 protein. The sample has about 1 million distinct CDR3 sequences; 35% to 50% are singletons. The chain joins TRBV5-1 to TRBJ2-7, with D maybe TRBD2 (5 bases). The source is a woman in her fifties or sixties in good health. Material for sequencing was blood. DNA of the CDR3: TGCGCCAGCAGCTTGGAAGGAGGACTTTACGAGCAGTACTTC. This translates into CASSLEGGLYEQYF. Drawing the rest from reference TRBV5-1 and TRBJ2-7, the complete variable domain is KAGVTQTPRYLIKTRGQQVTLSCSPISGHRSVSWYQQTPGQGLQFLFEYFSETQRNKGNFPGRFSGRQFSNSRSEMNVSTLELGDSALYLCASSLEGGLYEQYFGPGTRLTVT.